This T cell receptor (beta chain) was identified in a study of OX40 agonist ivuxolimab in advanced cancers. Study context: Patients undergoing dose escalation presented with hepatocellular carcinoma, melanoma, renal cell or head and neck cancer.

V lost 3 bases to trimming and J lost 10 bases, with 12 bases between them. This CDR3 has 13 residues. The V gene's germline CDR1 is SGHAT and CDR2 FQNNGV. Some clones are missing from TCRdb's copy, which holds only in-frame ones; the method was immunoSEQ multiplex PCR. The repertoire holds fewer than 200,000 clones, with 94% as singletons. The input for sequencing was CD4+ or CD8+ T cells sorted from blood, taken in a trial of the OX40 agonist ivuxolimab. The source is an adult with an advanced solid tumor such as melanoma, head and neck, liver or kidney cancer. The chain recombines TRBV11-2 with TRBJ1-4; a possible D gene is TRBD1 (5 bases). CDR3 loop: CASSLGTSGKLFF. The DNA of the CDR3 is TGTGCCAGCAGCTTGGGGACGAGCGGAAAACTGTTTTTT.